Following are 12 T cell receptor beta chains from one sample sequenced in a study of T cell repertoires in aging, cancer and after chemotherapy (dated by TCRdb to the late 2010s). Instead of sorted cells or RNA, genomic DNA extracted from peripheral blood served as the source for amplifying TCR beta rearrangements. TCRdb names Illumina MiSeq as the instrument used. Using a mixed TRB-A/B primer pool, multiplex touch-down PCR amplified rearranged TRB sequences covering the V, D and J segments. TCRdb passed the public sequencing reads through fastp at Q25 and MiXCR, retaining productive beta sequences. Under each unique CDR3 protein, matching rows form one entry showing the most common genes and DNA. Across this sample there are fewer than 20,000 distinct CDR3 sequences, with 45% to 50% seen only once. The top ten hold about 10% of the sample. Sequenced sample: blood. These TCRs come from a human donor in good health.

The chain is built from TRBV6-5 and TRBJ2-7; no clear D gene. Looked up from germline, CDR1 is MNHEY and CDR2 is SVGAGI. The ends were cut back, 7 bases at V and 0 bases at J, with 10 bases in the middle. CDR3 length equals 13 residues. The CDR3 sequence: CASIRTGSYEQYF. CDR3 nucleotide sequence: TGTGCCAGCATTAGGACGGGCTCCTACGAGCAGTACTTC.

The CDR3 reads CASSYSRMNTEAFF. CDR3 nucleotides: TGTGCCAGCAGTTACTCGCGGATGAACACTGAAGCTTTCTTT. The chain has TRBV6-5 and TRBJ1-1; no definite D call. Trimming took 0 bases from V and 0 from J, leaving 5 bases between them. This CDR3 has 14 amino acids. Germline V CDR1 and CDR2: MNHEY, SVGAGI.

This clonotype was counted between two and nine times. This chain joins TRBV6-5 and TRBJ1-2; perhaps TRBD1 as D (5 bases). CDR1 MNHEY and CDR2 SVGAGI come from the germline V gene. Deletions cut 7 bases from V and 6 bases from J, with 9 bases between. The CDR3 contains 11 residues. CDR3 in DNA: TGTGCCAGCATTCGGGGGGATGGCTACACCTTC. Translating gives CASIRGDGYTF.

The chain couples TRBV15 to TRBJ2-7; 8 bases map to TRBD2. J lost 6 bases, V lost 4 bases, and 5 bases had no gene match. The CDR3 totals 13 residues. Germline V CDR1 and CDR2: LNHNV, YYDKDF (reference sequence). CDR3 in DNA: TGTGCCACCAGCACCGGACTAGCTTTCGAGCAGTACTTC. Encoded protein: CATSTGLAFEQYF.

This clonotype was recorded a few times. The chain has TRBV5-5 and TRBJ2-5; tentatively, D is TRBD1 (6 bases). The germline CDR1 and CDR2 sequences are SGHKS and YYEKEE (reference sequence). V shed 5 bases and J shed 4 bases, with 18 bases lying between them. This CDR3 is 15 amino acids long. CDR3 nucleotides: TGTGCCAGCAGGCCCACAGGGATCACGAGAGAGACCCAGTACTTC. Encoded protein: CASRPTGITRETQYF.

The chain couples TRBV6-1 to TRBJ2-6, with 7 bases that match TRBD2. The J call may not be correct, given that the DNA end is closer to TRBJ2-1. Germline CDR1 and CDR2: MNHNS and SASEGT. The CDR3 is made up of 10 amino acids. CDR3 bases: TGTGCCAGCCGGGAGGCAAGGCAGTTCTTC. Translation: CASREARQFF.

V gene TRBV27 combines with J gene TRBJ1-6; D call uncertain. There are 13 residues in the CDR3. Trimming took off 7 bases at V and 11 bases at J, with 15 bases between the two ends. CDR1 MNHEY and CDR2 SMNVEV come from the germline V gene (reference sequence). In DNA form, the CDR3 reads TGTGCCAGCAATATGGAGGGCGTCCCACCCCTCCACTTT. Translating it yields CASNMEGVPPLHF.

The chain is built from TRBV6-6 and TRBJ1-5, with 8 bases fitting TRBD1. Germline CDR1 is MNHNY and CDR2 is SVGAGI (reference sequence). The CDR3 is 17 amino acids. With 1 base clipped from V and 4 bases from J, the junction kept 9 bases outside the gene matches. The CDR3 region has the DNA TGTGCCAGCAGTTACTTTTTGGGGGACAGGCTAAATCAGCCCCAGCATTTT. Translating gives CASSYFLGDRLNQPQHF.

Only a few counts were recorded for this clonotype. This chain joins TRBV30 and TRBJ2-2; D is unresolved. The V gene lost 5 bases and the J gene lost 3 bases, with 16 bases spanning the gap. In germline, CDR1 is GTSNPN, CDR2 SVGIG (reference sequence). The CDR3 consists of 15 residues. CDR3 residues: CAWVSGLSYTGELFF. The CDR3 nucleotides read TGTGCCTGGGTTTCTGGGCTGTCGTACACCGGGGAGCTGTTTTTT.

This clonotype is medium-sized by share. The V and J genes are TRBV6-2 or TRBV6-3 and TRBJ2-7, with TRBD1 identical over 10 bases. The CDR3 totals 15 residues. The junction had 9 bases not matched to a gene; V was cut back by 4 bases and J by 6 bases. The V gene's germline CDR1 is MNHEY and CDR2 SVGEGT. CDR3 sequence: CASSSSGTGVFEQYF. CDR3 DNA: TGTGCCAGCAGTTCTTCCGGGACAGGGGTCTTCGAGCAGTACTTC.

This chain links TRBV19 with TRBJ2-3; a weak D match, TRBD2 (7 bases). CDR1 and CDR2 from the germline V gene are LNHDA and SQIVND (reference sequence). The CDR3 is made up of 16 amino acids. Trimming cost V 7 bases and J 5 bases, with 22 bases left between them. The CDR3 DNA reads as TGTGCCAGTACCAGAGGGGGGGGGCTCCGTGAAGATACGCAGTATTTT. This encodes CASTRGGGLREDTQYF.

This chain links TRBV6-2 or TRBV6-3 with TRBJ1-1, with no clear D. Trimming cost V 6 bases and J 1 base, with 15 bases left between them. The CDR3 totals 15 residues. The germline CDR1 and CDR2 sequences are MNHEY and SVGEGT. CDR3 amino acids: CASRPRGRANTEAFF. The CDR3 DNA is TGTGCCAGCAGACCCCGGGGAAGGGCGAACACTGAAGCTTTCTTT.